This record covers a single T cell receptor (beta chain). Its target is not known. The PCR was carried out with 60 Vbeta primers and 13 Jbeta primers. The repertoire was sequenced with immunoSEQ multiplex PCR; TCRdb's copy has only in-frame clones and lacks some. The sample shows 250,000 or so clones, 85% to 95% of them seen only once. The V gene's germline CDR1 is SGHRS and CDR2 YFSETQ. V lost 3 bases and J lost 7; bases outside the gene matches: 6. There are 15 residues in the CDR3. This sample stems from a study of cytomegalovirus exposure and HLA in healthy donors. Findings and limits, study-wide: What was likely a sequencing artifact was a cluster of highly shared sequence variants. According to the study, roughly 160 TCR beta chains were cytomegalovirus-associated. Most CMV-associated TCR beta chains appeared HLA-restricted in a later analysis.

The material sequenced was PBMCs. This chain links TRBV5-1 with TRBJ2-1; TRBD1 agrees at 11 bases. This TCR was sampled from a girl between 2 and 10 years old in good health and CMV-seronegative. The CDR3 DNA reads TGCGCCAGCAGCTCCTCCGGGACAGGGGGAAATGAGCAGTTCTTC. Translated: CASSSSGTGGNEQFF. Looking up the rest from reference TRBV5-1 and TRBJ2-1 gives the full variable domain: KAGVTQTPRYLIKTRGQQVTLSCSPISGHRSVSWYQQTPGQGLQFLFEYFSETQRNKGNFPGRFSGRQFSNSRSEMNVSTLELGDSALYLCASSSSGTGGNEQFFGPGTRLTVL.